Each of the 8 T cell receptor beta chains below was sequenced from the same sample in a study of CD8 T cells in Susac syndrome. It was with random hexamers that roughly 0.45 to 1 ug RNA was reverse transcribed. TCRdb recomputed calls from the immunoSEQ multiplex PCR reads with MiXCR, one row per CDR3 protein. The sample records 150,000 to 200,000 distinct CDR3 sequences, approximately 93% being singletons. Sequencing was carried out using CD4+ T cells from PBMCs. The receptors stem from a human donor in good health.

J is TRBJ1-1 and V is TRBV11-2, with D unresolved. Germline CDR1 SGHAT, CDR2 FQNNGV. The ends were cut back, 5 bases at V and 7 bases at J, with 20 bases in the middle. The CDR3 runs to 15 residues. The CDR3 loop is CASSRLGIGEDEAFF. The CDR3, as DNA: TGTGCCAGCAGCCGTCTTGGAATTGGAGAGGATGAAGCTTTCTTT.

The V and J genes are TRBV29-1 and TRBJ2-5, with D possibly matching TRBD2 (6 bases). The germline V gene has CDR1 SQVTM and CDR2 ANQGSEA. The CDR3 is 12 residues long. Trimming stripped 7 bases from V and 4 bases from J, with 13 bases between. The DNA for the CDR3 is TGCAGCGCGAGAAGGGAGGCAGAGACCCAGTACTTC. Its translation: CSARREAETQYF.

V is TRBV16 and J is TRBJ1-5, with unresolved D. The CDR3 sequence is 13 residues long. The V gene's germline CDR1 is KGHSY and CDR2 FQNENV. Between the trimmed V and J ends, which lost 4 bases and 5 bases, there was a span of 9 bases. The CDR3 bases are TGTGCCAGCAGCCCTACCCTGGATCAGCCCCAGCATTTT. It specifies CASSPTLDQPQHF.

The chain links TRBV30 to TRBJ2-7; D gene unclear. The germline gives CDR1 GTSNPN, CDR2 SVGIG (reference sequence). V gave up 2 bases and J gave up 2 bases, with 10 bases separating them. The CDR3 length is 13 residues. The CDR3, as DNA: TGTGCCTGGAGTTTTAGTGGGGCCTACGAGCAGTACTTC. This gives the protein CAWSFSGAYEQYF.

The rearrangement uses TRBV5-1 and TRBJ1-2; D not resolved. CDR1 is SGHRS, CDR2 YFSETQ, per germline. The CDR3 has 16 residues. Trimming shortened V by 0 bases and J by 3 bases, and 15 bases separated the two germline ends. CDR3 sequence: CASSLEGSRTHYGYTF. In DNA, the CDR3 is TGCGCCAGCAGCTTGGAGGGATCGCGGACTCACTATGGCTACACCTTC.

Here the CDR3 reads CASSMRGQGTTEAFF. Written as DNA, the CDR3 is TGTGCCAGTAGTATGCGAGGACAGGGGACCACTGAAGCTTTCTTT. This sequence joins TRBV19 and TRBJ1-1; 9 bases are shared with TRBD1. J gave up 4 bases and V 3 bases, and 6 bases lay outside the gene matches. The CDR3 totals 15 residues. Per the germline V gene, CDR1 is LNHDA and CDR2 is SQIVND (reference sequence).

This clonotype was detected once. CDR3 coding DNA: TGTGCCAGTAGTACGACAGGGGCATTGCGGCCCACTGAAGCTTTCTTT. It translates to CASSTTGALRPTEAFF. This sequence joins TRBV19 and TRBJ1-1; 8 positions agree with TRBD1. This CDR3 region has 16 residues. J gave up 4 bases and V 4 bases, and 11 bases lay outside the gene matches. Germline CDR1 is LNHDA and CDR2 is SQIVND (reference sequence). The variable domain in full, completed from reference TRBV19 and TRBJ1-1, reads DGGITQSPKYLFRKEGQNVTLSCEQNLNHDAMYWYRQDPGQGLRLIYYSQIVNDFQKGDIAEGYSVSREKKESFPLTVTSAQKNPTAFYLCASSTTGALRPTEAFFGQGTRLTVV.

V is TRBV6-6 and J is TRBJ1-2; no definite D call. V shed 0 bases and J shed 4 bases, with 6 bases lying between them. This CDR3 contains 13 residues. Germline-derived CDR1 and CDR2 are MNHNY and SVGAGI (reference sequence). CDR3 sequence: CASSYSDIYGYTF. CDR3 DNA sequence: TGTGCCAGCAGTTACTCCGACATCTATGGCTACACCTTC.